This entry lists 19 T cell receptor beta chains sequenced from one sample in a study of blood T cell repertoires in COVID-19. The method was immunoSEQ multiplex PCR; TCRdb's version includes in-frame clones alone and lacks a portion of them. The table records some 250,000 clones, around 86% of them present only once. The sequencing input was peripheral blood. All receptors derive from a woman in her fifties or sixties with active or convalescent COVID-19.

The J gene is TRBJ2-3, the V gene TRBV27, with 13 positions matching TRBD2. The CDR3 totals 18 residues. Germline loops: CDR1 MNHEY, CDR2 SMNVEV (reference sequence). Trimming took 1 base from V and 4 from J; bases not matched to a gene: 8. The CDR3 here is CASSLYMTSGGRADTQYF. The CDR3 nucleotides read TGTGCCAGCAGTTTATATATGACTAGCGGGGGGAGGGCAGATACGCAGTATTTT.

The rearrangement links TRBV4-3 to TRBJ1-1; perhaps TRBD1 as D (6 bases). In germline, CDR1 is LGHNA, CDR2 YSLEER. The CDR3 spans 17 residues. V lost 1 base and J 1 base, leaving 16 bases between the germline ends. The CDR3 nucleotides read TGCGCCAGCAGCCAAGCCCTGACAGGCACCAGGAACACTGAAGCTTTCTTT. Translated, it gives CASSQALTGTRNTEAFF.

J is TRBJ1-5 and V is TRBV10-2; 8 nucleotides match TRBD1. This CDR3 has 13 amino acids. V was clipped by 4 bases and J by 5 bases; unmatched bases: 1. Looked up from germline, CDR1 is WSHSY and CDR2 is SAAADI. The CDR3 sequence is CASSAQGDQPQHF. The CDR3 region has the DNA TGCGCCAGCAGTGCACAGGGGGATCAGCCCCAGCATTTT.

V usage is TRBV7-2 and J usage is TRBJ2-1, with 8 nucleotides matching TRBD2. The germline CDR1 and CDR2 sequences are SGHTA and FQGNSA. The trim removed 1 base at V and 7 bases at J, leaving 12 bases unmatched. The CDR3 spans 17 residues. The DNA of the CDR3 is TGTGCCAGCAGCTTAGGGGGCGGGGGGCCTCCACCAAATGAGCAGTTCTTC. Protein: CASSLGGGGPPPNEQFF.

As for this clone: The sample holds other DNA sequences that translate to the same CDR3. The J gene is TRBJ1-2, the V gene TRBV6-5; no clear D gene. Per the germline V gene, CDR1 is MNHEY and CDR2 is SVGAGI. V lost 5 bases, J lost 4 bases, and 8 bases lay in between. The CDR3 is 12 residues long. The CDR3 spells CASSPGSYGYTF. The CDR3 region has the DNA TGTGCCAGCAGTCCAGGAAGCTATGGCTACACCTTC.

The chain is built from TRBV27 and TRBJ1-1, with 8 bases matching TRBD1. The CDR3 has 15 amino acids. Trimming cost V 0 bases and J 5 bases; bases outside gene matches: 5. CDR1 MNHEY and CDR2 SMNVEV come from the germline V gene (reference sequence). This CDR3 is CASSLSRGRRTEAFF. The DNA for the CDR3 is TGTGCCAGCAGTTTATCCAGGGGGCGCAGGACTGAAGCTTTCTTT.

This clone was observed once. The genes are TRBV7-2 and TRBJ2-3; 8 bases map to TRBD1. The CDR3 has 14 residues. The germline V gene encodes CDR1 SGHTA and CDR2 FQGNSA. V lost 5 bases to trimming and J lost 4 bases; unmatched junction nucleotides: 5. As DNA, the CDR3 is TGTGCCAGCAGCCCCGGGACAGGCGCAGATACGCAGTATTTT. Translating gives CASSPGTGADTQYF.

This chain joins TRBV4-2 and TRBJ1-1, with D unclear. The germline V gene has CDR1 LGHNA and CDR2 YNFKEQ. The CDR3 spans 14 residues. Trimming left V 0 bases short and J 7 bases short, with 12 bases between. DNA for the CDR3: TGTGCCAGCAGCCAAGATCGCGGGAGGCATGAAGCTTTCTTT. It encodes CASSQDRGRHEAFF.

The CDR3 bases are TGTGCCAGCAGCCACCAGGTGGGTGGGAACACTGAAGCTTTCTTT. This gives the protein CASSHQVGGNTEAFF. This rearrangement joins TRBV7-9 to TRBJ1-1; no firm D call. V was clipped by 5 bases and J by 1 base, with 14 bases between them. Germline V gene sequence: CDR1 SEHNR, CDR2 FQNEAQ (reference sequence). The CDR3 runs 15 residues.

The V call is TRBV12-3 or TRBV12-4, the J call TRBJ1-6; TRBD1 aligns across 8 bases. The CDR3 length is 13 residues. V trimming: 6 bases; J trimming: 9 bases; junction bases outside the gene matches: 4. The CDR3 DNA reads TGTGCCAGCAGAGGACAGGGAACTTCACCCCTCCACTTT. Protein: CASRGQGTSPLHF.

V gene TRBV3-1 (or the pseudogene TRBV3-2) combines with J gene TRBJ1-1; D not certain. The CDR3 extends over 14 amino acids. Trimming cost V 4 bases and J 3 bases, with 12 bases left between them. CDR1 is LGHDT and CDR2 is YNNKEL in the germline V gene (reference sequence). The CDR3 region is CASSRWVEDTEAFF. The DNA of the CDR3 is TGTGCCAGCAGCCGCTGGGTGGAGGACACTGAAGCTTTCTTT.

The V call is TRBV4-1, the J call TRBJ2-3; 8 bases match TRBD2. V was pared by 7 bases and J by 4 bases, with 10 bases of the junction left unmatched. CDR1 is MGHRA, CDR2 YSYEKL, per germline. This CDR3 spans 15 amino acids. The CDR3: CASTPIGGEADTQYF. The CDR3 DNA reads as TGCGCCAGCACACCAATCGGGGGGGAGGCAGATACGCAGTATTTT.

The J gene is TRBJ2-3, the V gene TRBV28, with 10 bases aligning to TRBD2. The length of the CDR3 is 14 residues. The V gene's germline CDR1 is MDHEN and CDR2 SYDVKM. Trimming took 8 bases from V and 4 from J; bases not matched to a gene: 6. DNA of the CDR3: TGTGCCAGCGGGCTAGGACTAGCGGCAGATACGCAGTATTTT. Its protein is CASGLGLAADTQYF.

The chain joins TRBV25-1 to TRBJ2-7; D not certain. CDR1 and CDR2 (germline): MGHDK, SYGVNS. V lost 11 bases, J lost 2 bases, and 19 bases lay in between. The CDR3 runs to 14 residues. The CDR3 sequence is CAPRSYQSAYEQYF. CDR3 bases: TGTGCCCCCAGAAGTTACCAGTCCGCCTACGAGCAGTACTTC.

The chain employs TRBV7-9 and TRBJ1-1, with a tentative D call TRBD1 (5 bases). Trimming cost V 8 bases and J 6 bases, with 16 bases left between them. Germline V lookup: CDR1 SEHNR, CDR2 FQNEAQ (reference sequence). The CDR3 is 13 residues long. The CDR3 sequence is CASHGGNAAEAFF. The CDR3 coding sequence is TGTGCCAGCCATGGGGGGAATGCGGCTGAAGCTTTCTTT.

The V and J genes are TRBV5-4 and TRBJ2-7; 7 bases line up with TRBD2. The CDR3 has 15 amino acids. Germline assignment: CDR1 SGHNT and CDR2 YYREEE (reference sequence). With V trimmed by 4 bases and J by 3 bases, 10 bases remained unmatched. The CDR3 is CASSVGTTVNYEQYF. In nucleotides, the CDR3 is TGTGCCAGCAGCGTAGGGACTACCGTAAACTACGAGCAGTACTTC.

The chain combines TRBV6-1 with TRBJ2-1, with D possibly being TRBD2 (6 bases). The germline CDR1 and CDR2 sequences are MNHNS and SASEGT. Trimming took 1 base from V and 8 from J, leaving 21 bases between them. The CDR3 runs 17 residues. The CDR3, as DNA: TGTGCCAGCAGTGAAGTGGCGGGGAACCCGTTTAGGGATGAGCAGTTCTTC. Protein product: CASSEVAGNPFRDEQFF.

The gene calls are TRBV29-1 and TRBJ2-3, with 7 bases identical to TRBD2. Germline V gene data show CDR1 as SQVTM and CDR2 as ANQGSEA. The ends lost 4 bases at V and 4 bases at J; junction bases unmatched: 2. The CDR3 consists of 12 residues. Here the CDR3 DNA reads TGCAGCGTTGGAAGCGGGGCAGATACGCAGTATTTT. As protein: CSVGSGADTQYF.

V and J are TRBV7-8 and TRBJ2-7, with D maybe TRBD1 (6 bases). CDR1 and CDR2 (germline): SGHVS, FQNEAQ. V lost 1 base to trimming and J lost 1 base, with 14 bases between them. This CDR3 comprises 16 residues. In nucleotides, the CDR3 is TGTGCCAGCAGCTTAGGGGTCAGGGGTGCATCCTACGAGCAGTACTTC. Translating it yields CASSLGVRGASYEQYF.